This T cell receptor beta chain was sequenced in a study of lymphopenia after photon versus proton radiotherapy. Study-wide results and limits: Under photons, naive T cells and diversity fell while effector/memory populations rose. A bigger post-nadir fall in TCR diversity correlated inversely with survival time in deceased patients. After lymphocyte nadir, photon-treated repertoires showed oligoclonal expansion, especially CD8+ Temra.

Here immunoSEQ multiplex PCR was the method, and the copy in TCRdb shows in-frame clones only, minus some. The repertoire consists of roughly 150,000 clones, with about nine tenths occurring once and the leading ten covering around 5%. The V end was cut by 7 bases, the J end by 3 bases, with 10 bases between. The CDR3 is made up of 13 amino acids. The germline gives CDR1 MNHEY, CDR2 SMNVEV (reference sequence). Comment on this clone: Its matching antigen is unknown.

The TCR comes from a man in his forties or fifties with gastric cancer. The chain links TRBV27 to TRBJ1-3; possibly TRBD1 for D (5 bases). The material sequenced was peripheral blood, taken from a patient treated with photon-based radiotherapy. This chain's CDR3 is CASIRGFGNTIYF. In DNA form, the CDR3 reads TGTGCCAGCATTCGGGGGTTTGGAAACACCATATATTTT.